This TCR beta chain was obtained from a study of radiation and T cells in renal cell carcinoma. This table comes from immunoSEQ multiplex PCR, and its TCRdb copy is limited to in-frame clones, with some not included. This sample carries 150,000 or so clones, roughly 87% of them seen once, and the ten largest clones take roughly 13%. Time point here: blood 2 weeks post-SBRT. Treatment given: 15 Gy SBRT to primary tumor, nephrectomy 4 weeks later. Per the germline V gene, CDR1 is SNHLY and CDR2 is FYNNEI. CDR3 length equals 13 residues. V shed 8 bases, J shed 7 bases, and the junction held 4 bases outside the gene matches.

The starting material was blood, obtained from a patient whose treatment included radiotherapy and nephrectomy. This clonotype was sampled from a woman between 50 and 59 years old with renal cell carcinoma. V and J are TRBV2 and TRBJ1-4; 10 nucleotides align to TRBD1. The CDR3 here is CASGDRGSEKLFF. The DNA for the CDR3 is TGTGCCAGCGGGGACAGGGGTAGTGAAAAACTGTTTTTT.